Each of the 28 T cell receptor beta chains below was sequenced from the same sample in a study of neurological immune-mediated disorders. Using its own MiXCR run on the 5' RACE reads, TCRdb lists one record per CDR3 protein. Of roughly 80,000 distinct CDR3 sequences in the sample, over 4.5% were seen once. Time point denoted: longitudinal time-point 2. Material for sequencing was PBMCs. The source of these receptors is a woman aged 60-75 years with multiple sclerosis.

This clonotype occurred many times. V is TRBV7-8 and J is TRBJ2-3, with D possibly being TRBD1 or TRBD2 (5 bases each). The CDR3 length is 15 residues. CDR1 is SGHVS, CDR2 FQNEAQ, per germline. Trimming left V 5 bases short and J 5 bases short, with 17 bases between. The CDR3 coding sequence is TGTGCCAGCAGCAAACTGGGACGCGGAGGAGATACGCAGTATTTT. Protein sequence: CASSKLGRGGDTQYF.

This clonotype was observed many times. The chain has TRBV29-1 and TRBJ2-1; 12 positions agree with TRBD1. The CDR3 runs 15 residues. V lost 3 bases, J lost 7 bases, and 7 bases stayed unmatched. Per the germline V gene, CDR1 is SQVTM and CDR2 is ANQGSEA. The CDR3 DNA is TGCAGCGTTGACCCGGGACAGGGGGCCCCTAATGAGCAGTTCTTC. Translation: CSVDPGQGAPNEQFF.

This clonotype was observed at least ten times. The chain recombines TRBV29-1 with TRBJ1-5, with TRBD1 identical over 8 bases. Germline-derived CDR1 and CDR2 are SQVTM and ANQGSEA. V was clipped by 3 bases and J by 5 bases; unmatched bases: 3. The length of the CDR3 is 13 residues. This CDR3 is CSVETGVDQPQHF. The CDR3 DNA reads TGCAGCGTTGAGACAGGGGTGGATCAGCCCCAGCATTTT.

This clonotype was counted many times. The chain joins TRBV7-2 to TRBJ2-5; 7 nucleotides align to TRBD1. This CDR3 is 15 amino acids long. CDR1 is SGHTA, CDR2 FQGNSA, per germline. V gave up 1 base and J gave up 4 bases; unmatched junction bases: 6. The CDR3 is CASSLEGAGRETQYF. As DNA, the CDR3 is TGTGCCAGCAGCTTAGAGGGGGCAGGGAGAGAGACCCAGTACTTC.

This clonotype was recorded at least ten times. The chain is built from TRBV5-1 and TRBJ2-7, with a tentative D call TRBD1 (5 bases). The CDR3 length is 16 residues. V was cut by 3 bases and J by 6 bases, with 22 bases left in between. Germline V gene lookup returns CDR1 SGHRS and CDR2 YFSETQ. The chain's CDR3 is CASSYSVEDTACEQYF. The CDR3 DNA reads as TGCGCCAGCAGCTATTCGGTCGAGGACACCGCCTGCGAGCAGTACTTC.

Many counts were recorded for this clonotype. This chain uses TRBV20-1 with TRBJ2-4; the D gene is possibly TRBD1 (7 bases). Germline-derived CDR1 and CDR2 are DFQATT and SNEGSKA (reference sequence). The V end was cut by 1 base, the J end by 5 bases, with 33 bases between. The CDR3 has 21 amino acids. CDR3: CSARGGPGGTERGVLENIQYF. CDR3 bases: TGCAGTGCTAGAGGGGGGCCAGGCGGGACAGAGAGAGGGGTTCTGGAAAACATTCAGTACTTC.

This clonotype was picked up many times. The chain has TRBV12-3 or TRBV12-4 and TRBJ1-1; no definite D call. The CDR3 length is 11 residues. Deletions cut 8 bases from V and 1 base from J, with 5 bases between. For the CDR3, the DNA is TGTGCCAGCCGCACGAACACTGAAGCTTTCTTT. Translation gives CASRTNTEAFF.

Points on this clonotype: The junction differs from germline at one of its ends, possibly a read error. The gene calls are TRBV25-1 and TRBJ1-3; 9 nucleotides align to TRBD1. The CDR3 runs 16 residues. CDR1 is MGHDK and CDR2 is SYGVNS in the germline V gene. CDR3 loop: CASERPGQGSGNTMYF. The CDR3 DNA reads as TGTGCCAGCGAGAGACCGGGACAGGGCTCTGGAAACACCATGTATTTT.

The table lists this clonotype with many counts. The chain combines TRBV6-5 with TRBJ2-7; D remains unclear. Germline CDR1 and CDR2: MNHEY and SVGAGI. This CDR3 comprises 13 residues. V was cut by 2 bases and J by 6 bases, with 11 bases left in between. The CDR3 DNA sequence: TGTGCCAGCAGTTACATGGATGGAGCCGAGCAGTACTTC. This encodes CASSYMDGAEQYF.

This clonotype was seen repeatedly, ten times or more. The chain uses TRBV14 and TRBJ1-2, with 10 bases aligning to TRBD1. CDR1 SGHDN and CDR2 FVKESK come from the germline V gene. The CDR3 sequence is 15 residues long. Trimming removed 1 base from V and 10 bases from J; junction bases left unmatched: 9. The CDR3 loop reads CASSQGSRQGASYTF. CDR3 nucleotides: TGTGCCAGCAGCCAAGGTTCTCGACAGGGGGCATCCTACACCTTC.

In its sample, this clonotype was seen a few times. The chain has TRBV20-1 and TRBJ2-7, with 7 bases that match TRBD1. The CDR3 extends over 13 amino acids. J lost 2 bases, V lost 4 bases, and 5 bases had no gene match. CDR1 is DFQATT, CDR2 SNEGSKA, per germline (reference sequence). The CDR3 DNA reads TGCAGTGCTACCAGGGACAGCACCTACGAGCAGTACTTC. Residues: CSATRDSTYEQYF.

In this sample, this clonotype turned up many times. V gene TRBV28 combines with J gene TRBJ2-5; no clear D. V was trimmed by 3 bases and J by 5 bases, leaving 22 bases between them. There are 17 residues in the CDR3. From germline, CDR1 is MDHEN and CDR2 SYDVKM. CDR3 bases: TGTGCCAGCAGTTTTCTTTGGGCAGGCTTGAAGAATGAGACCCAGTACTTC. Its translation is CASSFLWAGLKNETQYF.

This clonotype has at least ten counts. The gene calls are TRBV20-1 and TRBJ1-5; TRBD1 matches at 8 bases. Germline V gene data show CDR1 as DFQATT and CDR2 as SNEGSKA (reference sequence). The CDR3 contains 13 residues. With V trimmed by 5 bases and J by 5 bases, 5 bases remained unmatched. CDR3 sequence: CSARTGFDQPQHF. The CDR3 bases are TGCAGTGCTCGGACAGGGTTCGATCAGCCCCAGCATTTT.

Remarks on this clonotype: Being one base from a much bigger clone, this may be a read error. The CDR3 nucleotides read TGTGCCAGCAGCTTAGCGGGTCGGCATGGGTGGGATGAGCAGTTCTTC. Amino acid sequence: CASSLAGRHGWDEQFF. J is TRBJ2-1 and V is TRBV7-2, with D unresolved. With 0 bases removed from V and 8 bases from J, the gap between germline ends came to 17 bases. The CDR3 is 16 amino acids. CDR1 is SGHTA and CDR2 is FQGNSA in the germline V gene.

This clonotype showed up many times. The V gene is TRBV3-1, the J gene TRBJ2-1, with 8 bases matching TRBD2. The V and J ends lost 0 bases and 9 bases, in that order; junction bases with no gene match: 7. Germline lookup yields CDR1 LGHDT and CDR2 YNNKEL (reference sequence). The CDR3 consists of 15 residues. This CDR3 reads CASSQDHAGGGEQFF. CDR3 in DNA: TGTGCCAGCAGCCAAGATCACGCGGGGGGTGGTGAGCAGTTCTTC.

The V call is TRBV5-5, the J call TRBJ1-1, with TRBD1 identical over 8 bases. The junction had 10 bases not matched to a gene; V was cut back by 5 bases and J by 1 base. There are 16 residues in the CDR3. The germline CDR1 and CDR2 sequences are SGHKS and YYEKEE (reference sequence). The CDR3 loop is CASRSGTGFENTEAFF. The CDR3 DNA follows: TGTGCCAGCAGGTCCGGGACAGGTTTTGAGAACACTGAAGCTTTCTTT.

This clonotype was picked up many times. J is TRBJ1-2 and V is TRBV6-1; 8 bases match TRBD1. There are 13 residues in the CDR3. J lost 4 bases, V lost 6 bases, and 4 bases had no gene match. The germline gives CDR1 MNHNS, CDR2 SASEGT. CDR3 coding DNA: TGTGCCAGCAGAGACAGGGGTATCTATGGCTACACCTTC. As protein: CASRDRGIYGYTF.

At least ten counts were recorded for this clonotype. This rearrangement joins TRBV12-3 or TRBV12-4 to TRBJ1-5; D not resolved. CDR3 length: 16 residues. V lost 3 bases to trimming and J lost 0 bases, with 12 bases between them. CDR3 coding DNA: TGTGCCAGCAGTTTCTCTCGCAGAAATAGCAATCAGCCCCAGCATTTT. Translating gives CASSFSRRNSNQPQHF.

This clonotype was seen repeatedly, ten times or more. The rearrangement links TRBV5-1 to TRBJ2-5, with D perhaps TRBD1 or TRBD2 (5 bases each). In germline, CDR1 is SGHRS, CDR2 YFSETQ. V was shortened by 3 bases and J by 5 bases, with 11 bases between the two germline ends. This CDR3 spans 13 amino acids. CDR3 sequence (DNA): TGCGCCAGCAGCTCCGGGACGGTCGAGACCCAGTACTTC. Its translation is CASSSGTVETQYF.

This clonotype was observed at least ten times. The chain has TRBV28 and TRBJ2-2; 9 nucleotides match TRBD2. Trimming cost V 5 bases and J 1 base; bases outside gene matches: 14. Germline V gene data show CDR1 as MDHEN and CDR2 as SYDVKM. The CDR3 length is 19 residues. This CDR3 reads CASSLLGLAIAQNTGELFF. As DNA, the CDR3 is TGTGCCAGCAGTCTTCTAGGACTAGCGATAGCCCAGAACACCGGGGAGCTGTTTTTT.

This clonotype showed up many times. In DNA, the CDR3 is TGTGCCACATGGGGGGGGGTAATCCTCTACGAGCAGTACTTC. Translating it yields CATWGGVILYEQYF. V and J are TRBV28 and TRBJ2-7; 7 positions agree with TRBD2. CDR1 and CDR2 from the germline V gene are MDHEN and SYDVKM. The CDR3 is 14 residues long. The J segment lost 3 bases and the V segment lost 10 bases, leaving 12 bases of the junction unmatched.

This clonotype was seen ten or more times. The CDR3 DNA reads TGTGCCAGCAGTTTAGAAAGGCGAGGCTACGAGCAGTACTTC. This sequence encodes CASSLERRGYEQYF. This chain connects TRBV12-3 or TRBV12-4 to TRBJ2-7; D is unclear. With 1 base removed from V and 3 bases from J, the gap between germline ends came to 10 bases. This CDR3 is 14 amino acids long.

The sample holds many counts of this clonotype. CDR3 coding DNA: TGTGCCAGCAGCAGGGGGCCCGTGAATGACGCCGGGGAGCTGTTTTTT. It codes for CASSRGPVNDAGELFF. The J gene is TRBJ2-2, the V gene TRBV12-3 or TRBV12-4; 8 positions agree with TRBD1. The CDR3 length is 16 residues. V dropped 6 bases and J dropped 6; count of bases not matched to a gene: 12.

This clonotype was counted at least ten times. J is TRBJ1-3 and V is TRBV29-1; weak D call: TRBD1 (5 bases). Deletions cut 4 bases from V and 0 bases from J, with 13 bases between. Germline-derived CDR1 and CDR2 are SQVTM and ANQGSEA. This CDR3 is 15 amino acids long. The CDR3 spells CSVGETASSGNTIYF. In DNA form, the CDR3 reads TGCAGCGTTGGTGAGACAGCGAGCTCTGGAAACACCATATATTTT.

At least ten counts were recorded for this clonotype. This chain uses TRBV7-6 with TRBJ2-7; D might be TRBD1 (5 bases). Germline V CDR1 and CDR2: SGHVS, FNYEAQ. V was cut by 7 bases and J by 2 bases, with 15 bases left in between. There are 14 residues in the CDR3. The CDR3 is CASTQNRIPYEQYF. The CDR3 nucleotides read TGTGCCAGCACTCAGAACAGGATTCCCTACGAGCAGTACTTC.

This clonotype showed up many times. The chain carries TRBV10-3 and TRBJ1-1, with D possibly being TRBD1 (6 bases). The V gene lost 2 bases and the J gene lost 3 bases, with 10 bases spanning the gap. Germline lookup yields CDR1 ENHRY and CDR2 SYGVKD. The CDR3 contains 14 residues. The CDR3 sequence is CAISETGSYTEAFF. CDR3 DNA: TGTGCCATCAGTGAGACAGGGTCATACACTGAAGCTTTCTTT.

The CDR3 sequence: CASTPRTSPFNEQFF. The CDR3 coding sequence is TGTGCCAGCACCCCGAGGACTAGCCCTTTCAATGAGCAGTTCTTC. This chain connects TRBV3-1 to TRBJ2-1; TRBD2 matches 8 bases. Germline V gives CDR1 LGHDT, CDR2 YNNKEL (reference sequence). The CDR3 extends over 15 amino acids. The trim removed 7 bases at V and 6 bases at J, leaving 11 bases unmatched.

This clonotype was counted ten times or more. This chain connects TRBV29-1 to TRBJ2-7; 7 bases match TRBD1. In germline, CDR1 is SQVTM, CDR2 ANQGSEA. V dropped 7 bases and J dropped 4; count of bases not matched to a gene: 7. This CDR3 has 12 residues. This chain's CDR3 is CSAKDRAYEQYF. CDR3 nucleotides: TGCAGCGCGAAAGACAGGGCATACGAGCAGTACTTC.